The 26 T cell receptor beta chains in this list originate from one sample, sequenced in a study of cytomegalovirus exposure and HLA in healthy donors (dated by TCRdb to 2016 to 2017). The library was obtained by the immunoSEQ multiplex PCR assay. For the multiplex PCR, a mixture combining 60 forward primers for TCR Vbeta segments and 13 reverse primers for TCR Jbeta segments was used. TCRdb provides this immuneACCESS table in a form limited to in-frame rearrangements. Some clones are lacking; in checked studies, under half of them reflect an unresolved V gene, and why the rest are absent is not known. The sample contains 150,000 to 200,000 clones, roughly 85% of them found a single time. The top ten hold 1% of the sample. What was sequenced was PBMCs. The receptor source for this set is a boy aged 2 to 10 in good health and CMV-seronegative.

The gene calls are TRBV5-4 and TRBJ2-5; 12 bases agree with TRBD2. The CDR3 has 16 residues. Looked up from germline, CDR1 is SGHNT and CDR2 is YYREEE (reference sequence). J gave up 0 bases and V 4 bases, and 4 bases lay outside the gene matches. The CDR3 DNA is TGTGCCAGCAGCCCTCTAGCGGGGGGGTACCAAGAGACCCAGTACTTC. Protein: CASSPLAGGYQETQYF.

The CDR3 nucleotides read TGTGCCAGCAGCGGGCTACTAGCGGGAGGGAGAGCAGATACGCAGTATTTT. Protein: CASSGLLAGGRADTQYF. The chain recombines TRBV7-9 with TRBJ2-3; 13 bases line up with TRBD2. The CDR3 spans 17 residues. In germline, CDR1 is SEHNR, CDR2 FQNEAQ (reference sequence). Trimming removed 5 bases from V and 4 bases from J; junction bases left unmatched: 9.

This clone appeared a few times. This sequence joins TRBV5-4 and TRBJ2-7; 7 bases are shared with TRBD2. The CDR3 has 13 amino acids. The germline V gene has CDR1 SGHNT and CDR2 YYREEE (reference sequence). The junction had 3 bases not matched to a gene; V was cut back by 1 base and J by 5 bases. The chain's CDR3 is CASSLWGGHEQYV. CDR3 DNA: TGTGCCAGCAGCTTGTGGGGGGGTCACGAGCAGTACGTC.

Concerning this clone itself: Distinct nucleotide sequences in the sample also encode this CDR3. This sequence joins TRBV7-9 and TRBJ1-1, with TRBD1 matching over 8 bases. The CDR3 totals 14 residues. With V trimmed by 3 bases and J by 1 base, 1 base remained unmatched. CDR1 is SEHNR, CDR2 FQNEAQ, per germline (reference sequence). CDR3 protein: CASSLGQANTEAFF. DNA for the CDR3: TGTGCCAGCAGCTTGGGACAGGCGAACACTGAAGCTTTCTTT.

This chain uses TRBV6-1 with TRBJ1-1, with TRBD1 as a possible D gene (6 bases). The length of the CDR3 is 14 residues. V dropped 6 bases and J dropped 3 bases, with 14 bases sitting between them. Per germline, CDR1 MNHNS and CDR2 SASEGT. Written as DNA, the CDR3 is TGTGCCAGCAGCCACTTACAGGGATACACTGAAGCTTTCTTT. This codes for CASSHLQGYTEAFF.

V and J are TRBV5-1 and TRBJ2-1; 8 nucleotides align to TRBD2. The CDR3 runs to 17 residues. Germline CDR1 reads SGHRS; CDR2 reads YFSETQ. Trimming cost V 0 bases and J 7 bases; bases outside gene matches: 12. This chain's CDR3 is CASSLDPVGGGRNEQFF. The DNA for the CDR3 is TGCGCCAGCAGCTTGGATCCCGTCGGGGGGGGCCGGAATGAGCAGTTCTTC.

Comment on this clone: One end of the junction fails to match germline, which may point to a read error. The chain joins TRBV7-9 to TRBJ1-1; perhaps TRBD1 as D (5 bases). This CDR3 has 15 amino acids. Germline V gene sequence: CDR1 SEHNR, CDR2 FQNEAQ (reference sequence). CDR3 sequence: CSSSRRVTSDTEAFF. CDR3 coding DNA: TGTTCCAGCAGCCGCAGGGTTACTTCGGACACTGAAGCTTTCTTT.

As DNA, the CDR3 is TGTGCCAGCAGCTACGCCGGGAAGTGGGGTCAGCCCCAGCATTTT. This gives the protein CASSYAGKWGQPQHF. This chain connects TRBV6-1 to TRBJ1-5; D gene ambiguous. CDR3 length: 15 amino acids. From germline, CDR1 is MNHNS and CDR2 SASEGT. V shed 6 bases and J shed 6 bases, with 18 bases lying between them.

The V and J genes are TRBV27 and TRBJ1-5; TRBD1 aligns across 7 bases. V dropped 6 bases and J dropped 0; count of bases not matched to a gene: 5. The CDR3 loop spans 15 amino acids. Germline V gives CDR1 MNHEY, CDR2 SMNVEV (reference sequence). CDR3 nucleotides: TGTGCCAGCAGCCCCGGGACAGATAGCAATCAGCCCCAGCATTTT. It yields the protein CASSPGTDSNQPQHF.

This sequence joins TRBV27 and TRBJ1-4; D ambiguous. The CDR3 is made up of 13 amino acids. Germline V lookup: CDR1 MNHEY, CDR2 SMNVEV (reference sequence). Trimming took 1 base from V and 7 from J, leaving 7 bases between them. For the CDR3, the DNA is TGTGCCAGCAGTTTATTTGTCGGTGAAAAACTGTTTTTT. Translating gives CASSLFVGEKLFF.

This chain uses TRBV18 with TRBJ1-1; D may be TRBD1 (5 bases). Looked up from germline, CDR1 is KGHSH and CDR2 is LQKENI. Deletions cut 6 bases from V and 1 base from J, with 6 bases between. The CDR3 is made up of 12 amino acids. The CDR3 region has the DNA TGTGCCAGCTCGGGGGGGAACACTGAAGCTTTCTTT. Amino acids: CASSGGNTEAFF.

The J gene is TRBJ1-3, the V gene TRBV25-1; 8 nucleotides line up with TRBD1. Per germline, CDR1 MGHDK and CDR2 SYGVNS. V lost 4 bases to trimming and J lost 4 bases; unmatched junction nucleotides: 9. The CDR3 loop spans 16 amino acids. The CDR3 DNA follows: TGTGCCAGCAGTGTACCAGGGGGCCTTGGCGGAAACACCATATATTTT. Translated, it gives CASSVPGGLGGNTIYF.

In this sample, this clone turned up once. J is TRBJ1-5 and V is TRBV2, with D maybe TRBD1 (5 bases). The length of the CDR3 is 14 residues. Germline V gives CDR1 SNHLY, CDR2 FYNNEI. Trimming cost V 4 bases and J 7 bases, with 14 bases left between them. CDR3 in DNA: TGTGCCAGCAGTGGACAGTCCTTGGGGCAGCCCCAGCATTTT. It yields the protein CASSGQSLGQPQHF.

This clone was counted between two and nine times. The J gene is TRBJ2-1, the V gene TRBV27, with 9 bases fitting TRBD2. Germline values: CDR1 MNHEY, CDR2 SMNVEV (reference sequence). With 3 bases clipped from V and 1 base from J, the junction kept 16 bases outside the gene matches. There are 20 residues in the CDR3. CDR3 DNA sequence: TGTGCCAGCAGTTTGAGGAGGCCCGGACTAGCGAGGGAGTCCTACAATGAGCAGTTCTTC. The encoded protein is CASSLRRPGLARESYNEQFF.

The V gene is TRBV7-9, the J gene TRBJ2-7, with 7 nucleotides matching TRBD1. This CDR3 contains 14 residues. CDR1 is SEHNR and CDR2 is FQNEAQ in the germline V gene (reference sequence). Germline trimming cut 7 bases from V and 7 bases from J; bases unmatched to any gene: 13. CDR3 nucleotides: TGTGCCAGCACGTCTAGGGGGCGGCCCTTGGAGCAGTACTTC. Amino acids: CASTSRGRPLEQYF.

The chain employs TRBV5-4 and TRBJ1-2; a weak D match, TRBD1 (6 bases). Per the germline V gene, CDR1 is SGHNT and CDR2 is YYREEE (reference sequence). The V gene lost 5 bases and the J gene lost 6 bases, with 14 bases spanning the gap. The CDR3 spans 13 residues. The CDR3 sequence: CASRGGGVNGYTF. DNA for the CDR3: TGTGCCAGCAGGGGAGGGGGAGTCAATGGCTACACCTTC.

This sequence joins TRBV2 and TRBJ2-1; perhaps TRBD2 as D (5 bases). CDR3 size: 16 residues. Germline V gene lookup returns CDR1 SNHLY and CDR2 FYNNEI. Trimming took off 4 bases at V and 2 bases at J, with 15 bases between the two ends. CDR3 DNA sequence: TGTGCCAGCAGTGTAGGCAACCCCGGGGCCTACAATGAGCAGTTCTTC. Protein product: CASSVGNPGAYNEQFF.

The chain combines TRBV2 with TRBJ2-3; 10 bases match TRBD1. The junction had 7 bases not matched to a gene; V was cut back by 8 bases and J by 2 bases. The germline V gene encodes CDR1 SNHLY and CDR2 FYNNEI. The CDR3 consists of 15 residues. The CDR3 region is CASLPGTGATDTQYF. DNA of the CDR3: TGTGCCAGCCTGCCCGGGACAGGGGCCACAGATACGCAGTATTTT.

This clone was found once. The CDR3 here is CATTREDSRNTGELFF. Written as DNA, the CDR3 is TGTGCCACCACCCGAGAGGACAGTAGAAACACCGGGGAGCTGTTTTTT. The chain combines TRBV15 with TRBJ2-2; tentative D call: TRBD1 (6 bases). The CDR3 has 16 amino acids. Germline V CDR1 and CDR2: LNHNV, YYDKDF (reference sequence). The V and J ends lost 7 bases and 2 bases respectively, with 17 bases between them.

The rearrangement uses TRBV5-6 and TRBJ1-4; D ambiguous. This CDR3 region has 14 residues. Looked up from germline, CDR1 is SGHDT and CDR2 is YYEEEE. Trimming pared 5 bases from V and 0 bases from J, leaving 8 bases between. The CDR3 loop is CASSMASTNEKLFF. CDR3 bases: TGTGCCAGCAGTATGGCCTCAACTAATGAAAAACTGTTTTTT.

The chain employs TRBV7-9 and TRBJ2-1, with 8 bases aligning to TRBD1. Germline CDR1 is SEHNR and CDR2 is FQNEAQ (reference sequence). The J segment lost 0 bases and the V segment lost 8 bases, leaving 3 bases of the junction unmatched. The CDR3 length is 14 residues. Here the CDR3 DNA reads TGTGCCAGCGGACAGGGCAGCTCCTACAATGAGCAGTTCTTC. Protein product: CASGQGSSYNEQFF.

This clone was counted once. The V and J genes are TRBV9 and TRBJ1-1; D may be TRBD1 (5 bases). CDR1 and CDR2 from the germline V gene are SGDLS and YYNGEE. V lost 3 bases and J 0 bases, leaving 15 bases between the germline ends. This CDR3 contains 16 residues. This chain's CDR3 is CASSEGRGTLNTEAFF. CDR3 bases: TGTGCCAGCAGCGAGGGAAGGGGAACTCTGAACACTGAAGCTTTCTTT.

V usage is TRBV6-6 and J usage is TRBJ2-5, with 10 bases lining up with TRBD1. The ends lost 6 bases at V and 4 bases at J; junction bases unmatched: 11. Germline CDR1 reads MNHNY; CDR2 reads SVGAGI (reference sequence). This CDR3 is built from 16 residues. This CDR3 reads CASSTRDRGLRETQYF. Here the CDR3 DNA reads TGTGCCAGCAGCACCCGGGACAGGGGTTTACGAGAGACCCAGTACTTC.

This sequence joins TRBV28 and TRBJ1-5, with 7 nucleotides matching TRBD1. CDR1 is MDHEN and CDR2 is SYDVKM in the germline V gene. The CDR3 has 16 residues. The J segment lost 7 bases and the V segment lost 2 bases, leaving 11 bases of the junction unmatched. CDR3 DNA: TGTGCCAGCAGTTTAGGGAGACAGGGTGCTGGCCAGCCCCAGCATTTT. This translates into CASSLGRQGAGQPQHF.

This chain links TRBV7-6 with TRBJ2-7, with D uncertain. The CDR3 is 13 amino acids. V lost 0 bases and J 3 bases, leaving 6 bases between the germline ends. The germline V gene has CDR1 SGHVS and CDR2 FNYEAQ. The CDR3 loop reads CASSLAANYEQYV. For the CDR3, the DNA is TGTGCCAGCAGCTTAGCAGCAAACTACGAGCAGTACGTC.

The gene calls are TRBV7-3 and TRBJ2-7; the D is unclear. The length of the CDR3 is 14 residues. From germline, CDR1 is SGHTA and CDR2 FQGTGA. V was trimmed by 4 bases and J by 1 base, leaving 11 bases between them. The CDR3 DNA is TGTGCCAGCAGCTCCATGACACTTTCCTACGAGCAGTACTTC. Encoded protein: CASSSMTLSYEQYF.